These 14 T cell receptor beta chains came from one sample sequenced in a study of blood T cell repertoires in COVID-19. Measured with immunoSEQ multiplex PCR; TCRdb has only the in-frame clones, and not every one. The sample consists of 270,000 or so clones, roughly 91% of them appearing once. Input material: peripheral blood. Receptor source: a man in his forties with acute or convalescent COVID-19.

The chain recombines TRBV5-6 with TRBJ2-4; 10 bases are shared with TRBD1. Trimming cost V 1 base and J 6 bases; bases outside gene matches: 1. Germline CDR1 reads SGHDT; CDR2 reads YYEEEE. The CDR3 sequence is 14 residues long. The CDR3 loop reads CASSLRDRGNIQYF. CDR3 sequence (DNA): TGTGCCAGCAGCTTGAGGGACAGGGGAAACATTCAGTACTTC.

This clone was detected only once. CDR3 coding DNA: TGCGCCAGCAGCCCAGTAGCGGGGGTCTACAATGAGCAGTTCTTC. This encodes CASSPVAGVYNEQFF. V is TRBV5-1 and J is TRBJ2-1; TRBD2 agrees at 9 bases. The CDR3 runs 15 residues. V shed 4 bases, J shed 3 bases, and the junction held 5 bases outside the gene matches. The germline CDR1 and CDR2 sequences are SGHRS and YFSETQ.

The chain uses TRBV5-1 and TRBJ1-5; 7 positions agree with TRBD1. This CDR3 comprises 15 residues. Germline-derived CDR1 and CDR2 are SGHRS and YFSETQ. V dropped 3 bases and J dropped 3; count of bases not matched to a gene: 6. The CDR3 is CASSSSGQVNQPQHF. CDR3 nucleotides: TGCGCCAGCAGCTCAAGCGGACAGGTCAATCAGCCCCAGCATTTT.

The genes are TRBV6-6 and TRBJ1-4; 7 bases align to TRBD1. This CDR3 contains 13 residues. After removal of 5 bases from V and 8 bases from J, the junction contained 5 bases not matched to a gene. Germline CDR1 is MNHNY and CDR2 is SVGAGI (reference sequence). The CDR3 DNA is TGTGCCAGCAGTGACAGGGTCGAGGAAAAACTGTTTTTT. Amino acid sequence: CASSDRVEEKLFF.

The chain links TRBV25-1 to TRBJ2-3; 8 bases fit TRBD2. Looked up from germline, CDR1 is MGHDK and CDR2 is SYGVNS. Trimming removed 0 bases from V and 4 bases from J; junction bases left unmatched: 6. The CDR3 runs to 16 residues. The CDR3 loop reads CASSEYGRGAPDTQYF. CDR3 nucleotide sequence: TGTGCCAGCAGTGAATATGGGCGGGGGGCCCCAGATACGCAGTATTTT.

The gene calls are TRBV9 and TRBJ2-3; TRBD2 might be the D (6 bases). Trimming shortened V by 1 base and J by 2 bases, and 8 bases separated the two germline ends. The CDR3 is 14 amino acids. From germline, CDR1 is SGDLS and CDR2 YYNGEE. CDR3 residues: CASSVWGDTDTQYF. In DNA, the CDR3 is TGTGCCAGCAGCGTATGGGGGGACACAGATACGCAGTATTTT.

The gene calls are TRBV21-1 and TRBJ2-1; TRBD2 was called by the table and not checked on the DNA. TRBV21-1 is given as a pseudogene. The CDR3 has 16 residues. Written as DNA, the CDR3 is TGTGCCAGCAGCAAAGTAAGGGAGGCAATTTACAATGAGCAGTTCTTC. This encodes CASSKVREAIYNEQFF.

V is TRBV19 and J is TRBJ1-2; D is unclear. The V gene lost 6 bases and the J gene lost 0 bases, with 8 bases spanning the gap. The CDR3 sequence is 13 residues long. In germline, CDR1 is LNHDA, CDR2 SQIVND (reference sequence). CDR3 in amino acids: CASSLSANYGYTF. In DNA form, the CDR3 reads TGTGCCAGTAGCCTTAGTGCTAACTATGGCTACACCTTC.

The CDR3 coding sequence is TGTGCCAGCAGCTCCACCGGGGAGCTGTTTTTT. Translating gives CASSSTGELFF. The chain joins TRBV12-3 or TRBV12-4 to TRBJ2-2; D unclear. The CDR3 loop spans 11 amino acids. The germline V and J ends were trimmed by 6 bases and 4 bases, with 3 bases remaining between them.

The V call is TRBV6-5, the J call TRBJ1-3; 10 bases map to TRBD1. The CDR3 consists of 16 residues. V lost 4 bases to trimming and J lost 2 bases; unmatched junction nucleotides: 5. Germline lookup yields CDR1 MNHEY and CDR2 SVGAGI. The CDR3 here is CASSSPGQGTGNTIYF. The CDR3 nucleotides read TGTGCCAGCAGTTCCCCGGGACAGGGGACTGGAAACACCATATATTTT.

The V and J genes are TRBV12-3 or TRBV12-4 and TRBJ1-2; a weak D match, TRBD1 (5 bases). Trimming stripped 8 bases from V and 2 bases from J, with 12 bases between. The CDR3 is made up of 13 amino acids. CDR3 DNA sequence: TGTGCCAGCCGTCCGACAGTGAACTATGGCTACACCTTC. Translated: CASRPTVNYGYTF.

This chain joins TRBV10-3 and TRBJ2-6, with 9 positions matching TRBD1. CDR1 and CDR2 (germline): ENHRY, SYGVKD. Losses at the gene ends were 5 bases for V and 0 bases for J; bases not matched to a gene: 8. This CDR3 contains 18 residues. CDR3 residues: CAISPAGTGTSGANVLTF. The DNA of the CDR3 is TGTGCCATCAGTCCCGCCGGGACAGGGACCTCTGGGGCCAACGTCCTGACTTTC.

This CDR3 is CASGTGTGGRQPQHF. The CDR3 region has the DNA TGTGCTAGTGGTACCGGGACAGGGGGCAGGCAGCCCCAGCATTTT. This chain joins TRBV12-5 and TRBJ1-5; TRBD1 matches at 12 bases. This CDR3 contains 15 residues. Germline CDR1 is LGHNT and CDR2 is FRNRAP. J lost 7 bases, V lost 5 bases, and 6 bases had no gene match. The whole variable domain, remainder taken from reference TRBV12-5 and TRBJ1-5, is DARVTQTPRHKVTEMGQEVTMRCQPILGHNTVFWYRQTMMQGLELLAYFRNRAPLDDSGMPKDRFSAEMPDATLATLKIQPSEPRDSAVYFCASGTGTGGRQPQHFGDGTRLSIL.

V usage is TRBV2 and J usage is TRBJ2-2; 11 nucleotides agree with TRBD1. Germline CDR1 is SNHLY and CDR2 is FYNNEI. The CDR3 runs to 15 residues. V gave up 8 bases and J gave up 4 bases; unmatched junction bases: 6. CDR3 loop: CASGTGTGGTGELFF. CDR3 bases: TGTGCCAGCGGGACCGGGACAGGGGGCACCGGGGAGCTGTTTTTT.